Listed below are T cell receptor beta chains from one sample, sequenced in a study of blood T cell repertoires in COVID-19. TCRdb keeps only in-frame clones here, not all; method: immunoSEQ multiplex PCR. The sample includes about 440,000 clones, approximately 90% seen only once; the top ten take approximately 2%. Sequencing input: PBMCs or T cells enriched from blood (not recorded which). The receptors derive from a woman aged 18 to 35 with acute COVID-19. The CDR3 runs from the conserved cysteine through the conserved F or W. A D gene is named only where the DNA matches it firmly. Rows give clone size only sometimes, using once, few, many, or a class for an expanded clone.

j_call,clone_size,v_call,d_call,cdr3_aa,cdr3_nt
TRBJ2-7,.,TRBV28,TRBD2,CASMLAGGVDEQYF,TGTGCCAGCATGTTAGCGGGAGGAGTAGACGAGCAGTACTTC
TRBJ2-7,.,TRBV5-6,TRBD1,CASSLNRDRGHYEQYF,TGTGCCAGCAGCTTAAACCGGGACAGGGGACACTACGAGCAGTACTTC
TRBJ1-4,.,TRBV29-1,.,CSVDDGATNEKLFF,TGCAGCGTAGATGACGGAGCAACTAATGAAAAACTGTTTTTT
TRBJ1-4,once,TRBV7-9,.,CASSFRTTNEKLFF,TGTGCCAGCAGCTTCAGAACAACTAATGAAAAACTGTTTTTT
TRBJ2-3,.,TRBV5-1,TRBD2,CASRKTSGGPDTQYF,TGCGCCAGCCGGAAGACTAGCGGGGGGCCGGATACGCAGTATTTT
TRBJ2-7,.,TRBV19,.,CASSIVFPTQGYEQYF,TGTGCCAGTAGTATAGTCTTCCCCACTCAGGGCTACGAGCAGTACTTC
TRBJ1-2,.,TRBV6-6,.,CASKMSSYGYTF,TGTGCCAGCAAAATGAGTAGCTATGGCTACACCTTC
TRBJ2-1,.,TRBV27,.,CASSLSSDEQFF,TGTGCCAGCAGTTTAAGTAGTGATGAGCAGTTCTTC
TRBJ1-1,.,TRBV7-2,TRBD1,CASSLQGALTEAFF,TGTGCCAGCAGCTTACAGGGGGCGCTGACTGAAGCTTTCTTT
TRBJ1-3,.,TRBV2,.,CASSEGWRSRGNTIYF,TGTGCCAGCAGTGAAGGTTGGAGGTCGCGAGGAAACACCATATATTTT
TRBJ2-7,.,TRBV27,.,CASGWGGGVEQYF,TGTGCCAGCGGATGGGGTGGAGGGGTCGAGCAGTACTTC
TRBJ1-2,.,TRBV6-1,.,CASSEIGREYYGYTF,TGTGCCAGCAGTGAAATCGGCAGGGAATACTATGGCTACACCTTC
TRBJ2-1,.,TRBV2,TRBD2,CARRTSGSNEQFF,TGTGCCAGACGGACTAGCGGGAGTAATGAGCAGTTCTTC
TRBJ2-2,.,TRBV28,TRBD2,CASSSLAGGFAGELFF,TGTGCCAGCAGCTCGCTAGCGGGAGGCTTTGCCGGGGAGCTGTTTTTT
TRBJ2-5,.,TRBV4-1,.,CASSRAGTLQETQYF,TGCGCCAGCAGCCGGGCCGGGACATTACAAGAGACCCAGTACTTC
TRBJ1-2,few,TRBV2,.,CASRQGTHGYTF,TGTGCCAGCAGACAGGGAACGCATGGCTACACCTTC
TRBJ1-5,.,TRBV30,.,CAWSQGPDQPQHF,TGTGCCTGGAGTCAGGGCCCGGATCAGCCCCAGCATTTT
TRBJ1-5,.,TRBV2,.,CASTPSGESNQPQHF,TGTGCCAGCACCCCCTCGGGAGAAAGCAATCAGCCCCAGCATTTT
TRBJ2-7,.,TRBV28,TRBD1,CATETGEAYEQYF,TGTGCCACCGAAACAGGGGAAGCCTACGAGCAGTACTTC
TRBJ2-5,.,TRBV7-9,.,CASSLTPRGDETQYF,TGTGCCAGCAGCTTAACCCCCAGGGGTGATGAGACCCAGTACTTC
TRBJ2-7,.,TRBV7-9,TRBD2,CASSPSGGSYEQYF,TGTGCCAGCAGCCCTAGCGGGGGCTCCTACGAGCAGTACTTC
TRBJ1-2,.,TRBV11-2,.,CASSSWLGGRTNYGYTF,TGTGCCAGCAGCTCGTGGCTGGGAGGTCGGACAAACTATGGCTACACCTTC
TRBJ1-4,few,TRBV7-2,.,CASSLAMIGVTNEKLFF,TGTGCCAGCAGCTTAGCGATGATAGGGGTAACTAATGAAAAACTGTTTTTT
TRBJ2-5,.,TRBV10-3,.,CAISAELEGTQYF,TGTGCCATCAGTGCTGAACTCGAGGGGACCCAGTACTTC
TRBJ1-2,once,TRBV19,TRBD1,CASSSSQGAYDGYTF,TGTGCCAGTAGTAGCTCACAGGGGGCCTACGATGGCTACACCTTC